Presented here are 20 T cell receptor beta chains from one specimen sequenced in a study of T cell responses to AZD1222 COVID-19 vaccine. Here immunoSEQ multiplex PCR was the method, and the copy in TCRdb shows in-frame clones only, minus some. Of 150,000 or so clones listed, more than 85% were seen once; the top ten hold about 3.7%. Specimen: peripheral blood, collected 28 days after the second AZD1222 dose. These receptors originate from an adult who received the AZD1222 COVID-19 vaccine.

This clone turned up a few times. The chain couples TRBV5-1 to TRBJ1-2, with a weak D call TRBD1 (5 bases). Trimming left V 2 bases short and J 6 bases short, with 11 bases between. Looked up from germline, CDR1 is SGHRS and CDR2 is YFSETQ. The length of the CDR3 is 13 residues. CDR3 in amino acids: CASSFGRADGYTF. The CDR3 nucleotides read TGCGCCAGCAGCTTCGGCAGGGCAGATGGCTACACCTTC.

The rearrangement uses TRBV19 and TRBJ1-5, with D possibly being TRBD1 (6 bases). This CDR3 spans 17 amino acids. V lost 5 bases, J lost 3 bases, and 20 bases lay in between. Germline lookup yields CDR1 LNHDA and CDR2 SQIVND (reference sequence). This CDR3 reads CASSANRVLVSNQPQHF. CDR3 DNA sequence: TGTGCCAGTAGTGCGAACAGGGTTTTGGTCTCCAATCAGCCCCAGCATTTT.

The CDR3, as DNA: TGCGCCAGCAGCCAAGATTGGGAGGGGGGAGTAGCGGGCGCCTCCTACAATGAGCAGTTCTTC. As protein: CASSQDWEGGVAGASYNEQFF. The chain uses TRBV4-3 and TRBJ2-1, with D tentatively TRBD2 (7 bases). CDR3 size: 21 residues. From germline, CDR1 is LGHNA and CDR2 YSLEER. Trimming removed 0 bases from V and 0 bases from J, with 24 bases in between.

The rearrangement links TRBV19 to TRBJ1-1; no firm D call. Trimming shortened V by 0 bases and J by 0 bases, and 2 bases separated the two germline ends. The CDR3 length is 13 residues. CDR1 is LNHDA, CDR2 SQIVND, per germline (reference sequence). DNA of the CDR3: TGTGCCAGTAGTATAGAAATGAACACTGAAGCTTTCTTT. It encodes CASSIEMNTEAFF.

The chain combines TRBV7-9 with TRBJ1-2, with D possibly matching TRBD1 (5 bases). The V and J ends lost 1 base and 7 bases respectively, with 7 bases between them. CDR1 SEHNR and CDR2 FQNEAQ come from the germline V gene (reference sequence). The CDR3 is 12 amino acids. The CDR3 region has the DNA TGTGCCAGCAGCTTAGTGCAGGGTGGCTACACCTTC. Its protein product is CASSLVQGGYTF.

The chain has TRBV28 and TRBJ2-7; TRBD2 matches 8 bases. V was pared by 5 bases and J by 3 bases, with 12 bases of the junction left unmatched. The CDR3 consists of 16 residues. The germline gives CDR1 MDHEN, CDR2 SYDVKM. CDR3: CASSIEREPRFYEQYF. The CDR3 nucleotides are TGTGCCAGCAGTATTGAGCGGGAGCCCCGTTTCTACGAGCAGTACTTC.

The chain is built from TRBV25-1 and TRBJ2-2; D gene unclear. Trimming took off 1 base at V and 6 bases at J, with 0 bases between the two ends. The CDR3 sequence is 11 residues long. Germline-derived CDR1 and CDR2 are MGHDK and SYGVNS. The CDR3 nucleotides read TGTGCCAGCAGTGAATCCGGGGAGCTGTTTTTT. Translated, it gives CASSESGELFF.

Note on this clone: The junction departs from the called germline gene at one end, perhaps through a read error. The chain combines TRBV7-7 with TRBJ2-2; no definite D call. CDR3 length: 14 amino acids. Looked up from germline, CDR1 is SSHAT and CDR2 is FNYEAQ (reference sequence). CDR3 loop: CASSPAVNTGELFF. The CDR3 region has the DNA TGTGCTAGCAGCCCGGCCGTTAACACCGGGGAGCTGTTTTTT.

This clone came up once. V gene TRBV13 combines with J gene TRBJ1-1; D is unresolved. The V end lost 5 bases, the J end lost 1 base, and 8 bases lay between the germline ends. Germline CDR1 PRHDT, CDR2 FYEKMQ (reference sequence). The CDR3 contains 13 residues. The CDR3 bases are TGTGCCAGCAGCCTAACAGAGAACACTGAAGCTTTCTTT. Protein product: CASSLTENTEAFF. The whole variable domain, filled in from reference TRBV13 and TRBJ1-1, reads AAGVIQSPRHLIKEKRETATLKCYPIPRHDTVYWYQQGPGQDPQFLISFYEKMQSDKGSIPDRFSAQQFSDYHSELNMSSLELGDSALYFCASSLTENTEAFFGQGTRLTVV.

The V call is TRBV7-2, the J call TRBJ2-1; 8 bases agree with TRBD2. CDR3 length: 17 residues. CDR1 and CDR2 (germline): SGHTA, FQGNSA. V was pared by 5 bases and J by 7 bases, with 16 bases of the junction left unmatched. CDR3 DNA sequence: TGTGCCAGCAGCAAGTCGTGGTTTACTAGCGGATATAATGAGCAGTTCTTC. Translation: CASSKSWFTSGYNEQFF.

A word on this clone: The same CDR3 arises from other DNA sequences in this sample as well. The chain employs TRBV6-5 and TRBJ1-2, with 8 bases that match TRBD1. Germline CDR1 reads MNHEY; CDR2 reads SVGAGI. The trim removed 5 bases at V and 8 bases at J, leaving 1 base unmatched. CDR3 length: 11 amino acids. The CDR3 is CASSTGGGYTF. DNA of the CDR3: TGTGCCAGCAGTACAGGGGGGGGCTACACCTTC.

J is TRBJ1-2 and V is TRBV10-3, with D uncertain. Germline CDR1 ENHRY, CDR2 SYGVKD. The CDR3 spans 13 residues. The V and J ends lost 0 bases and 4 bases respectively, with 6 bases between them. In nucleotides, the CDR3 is TGTGCCATCAGTGAGTCAGGAACCTATGGCTACACCTTC. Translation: CAISESGTYGYTF.

DNA for the CDR3: TGTGCCAGCAGTTTATGGTCTCTAGCGGGAGTTAAAAATGAGCAGTTCTTC. Its protein product is CASSLWSLAGVKNEQFF. This rearrangement joins TRBV27 to TRBJ2-1; the match to TRBD2 covers 10 bases. The trim removed 1 base at V and 7 bases at J, leaving 10 bases unmatched. The CDR3 consists of 17 residues. Per germline, CDR1 MNHEY and CDR2 SMNVEV (reference sequence).

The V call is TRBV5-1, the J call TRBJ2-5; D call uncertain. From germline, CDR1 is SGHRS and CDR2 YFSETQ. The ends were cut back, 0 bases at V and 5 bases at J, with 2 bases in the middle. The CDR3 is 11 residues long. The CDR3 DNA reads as TGCGCCAGCAGCTTGGAGGAGACCCAGTACTTC. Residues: CASSLEETQYF.

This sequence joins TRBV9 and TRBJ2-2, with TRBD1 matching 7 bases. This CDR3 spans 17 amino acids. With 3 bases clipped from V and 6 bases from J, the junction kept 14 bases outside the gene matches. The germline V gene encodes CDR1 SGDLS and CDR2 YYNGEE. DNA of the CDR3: TGTGCCAGCAGCGAGCGAGGGGACAGACTTTCGGCCGGGGAGCTGTTTTTT. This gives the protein CASSERGDRLSAGELFF.

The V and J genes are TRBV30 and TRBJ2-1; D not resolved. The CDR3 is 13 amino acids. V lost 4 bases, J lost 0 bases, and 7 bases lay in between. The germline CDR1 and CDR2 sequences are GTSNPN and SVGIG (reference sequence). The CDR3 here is CAWNPNSYNEQFF. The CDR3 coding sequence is TGTGCCTGGAACCCGAACTCCTACAATGAGCAGTTCTTC.

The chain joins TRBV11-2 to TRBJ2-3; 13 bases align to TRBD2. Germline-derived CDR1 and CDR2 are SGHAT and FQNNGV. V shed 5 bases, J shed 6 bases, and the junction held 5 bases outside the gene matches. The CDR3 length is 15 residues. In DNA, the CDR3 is TGTGCCAGCAGCCCGCGGACTAGCGGGAGTGATACGCAGTATTTT. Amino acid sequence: CASSPRTSGSDTQYF. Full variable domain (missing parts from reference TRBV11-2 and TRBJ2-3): EAGVAQSPRYKIIEKRQSVAFWCNPISGHATLYWYQQILGQGPKLLIQFQNNGVVDDSQLPKDRFSAERLKGVDSTLKIQPAKLEDSAVYLCASSPRTSGSDTQYFGPGTRLTVL.

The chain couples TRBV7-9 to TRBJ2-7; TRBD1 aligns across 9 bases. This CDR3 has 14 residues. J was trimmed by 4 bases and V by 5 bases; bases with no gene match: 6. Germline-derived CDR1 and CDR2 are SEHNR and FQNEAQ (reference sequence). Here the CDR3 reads CASSSGTGLYEQYF. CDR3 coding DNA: TGTGCCAGCAGCAGTGGGACAGGGCTATACGAGCAGTACTTC.

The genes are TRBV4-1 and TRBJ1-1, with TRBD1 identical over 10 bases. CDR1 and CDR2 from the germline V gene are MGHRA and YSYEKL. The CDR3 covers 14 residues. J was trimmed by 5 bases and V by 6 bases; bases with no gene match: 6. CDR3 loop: CASRSTGGKTEAFF. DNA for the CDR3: TGCGCCAGCAGATCGACAGGGGGCAAAACTGAAGCTTTCTTT.

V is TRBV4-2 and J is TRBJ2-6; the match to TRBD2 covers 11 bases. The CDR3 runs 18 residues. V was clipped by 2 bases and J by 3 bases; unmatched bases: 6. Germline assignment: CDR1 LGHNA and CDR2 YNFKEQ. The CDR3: CASSQPLAGAGGANVLTF. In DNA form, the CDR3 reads TGTGCCAGCAGCCAACCACTAGCGGGAGCTGGTGGGGCCAACGTCCTGACTTTC.